The clone carrying this T cell receptor (beta chain) was observed a handful of times. Clones were sequenced by immunoSEQ multiplex PCR, and TCRdb holds only the in-frame ones, with some missing. Among around 190,000 clones listed, over 80% were seen once. These data come from a study of blood T cell repertoires in COVID-19. Overall study: PBMCs, B-cell-depleted T cells, or T cells were the source of the cDNA or gDNA that made up the material.

This receptor was obtained from a woman in her 30s who had been exposed to COVID-19. The sample consisted of PBMCs or T cells enriched from blood (not recorded which).

The CDR3 coding sequence is TGTGCCAGTGGTACAGGGATCCCTAATGAAAAACTGTTTTTT. Translating gives CASGTGIPNEKLFF. The chain carries TRBV19 and TRBJ1-4, with D perhaps matching TRBD1 (6 bases). Germline V gene data show CDR1 as LNHDA and CDR2 as SQIVND (reference sequence). Trimming took 8 bases from V and 3 from J, leaving 13 bases between them. This CDR3 contains 14 residues.